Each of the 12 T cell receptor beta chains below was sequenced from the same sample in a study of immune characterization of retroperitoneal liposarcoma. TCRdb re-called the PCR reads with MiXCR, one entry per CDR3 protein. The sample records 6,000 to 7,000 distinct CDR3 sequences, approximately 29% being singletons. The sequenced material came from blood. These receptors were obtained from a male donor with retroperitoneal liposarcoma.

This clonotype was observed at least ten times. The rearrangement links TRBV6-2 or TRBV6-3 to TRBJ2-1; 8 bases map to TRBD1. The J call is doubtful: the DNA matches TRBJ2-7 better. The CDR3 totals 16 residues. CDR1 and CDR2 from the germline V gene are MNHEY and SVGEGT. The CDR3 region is CASSYSRTGKAYEQYF. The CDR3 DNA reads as TGTGCCAGCAGTTACTCCCGGACAGGGAAGGCCTACGAGCAGTACTTC.

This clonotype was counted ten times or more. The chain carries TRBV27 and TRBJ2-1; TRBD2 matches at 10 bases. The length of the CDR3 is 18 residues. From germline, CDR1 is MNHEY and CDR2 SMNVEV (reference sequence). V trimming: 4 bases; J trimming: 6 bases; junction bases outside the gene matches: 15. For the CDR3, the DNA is TGTGCCAGCAGTTCCCTTACCACCGGGACTAGCGCAAGCAATGAGCAGTTCTTC. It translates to CASSSLTTGTSASNEQFF.

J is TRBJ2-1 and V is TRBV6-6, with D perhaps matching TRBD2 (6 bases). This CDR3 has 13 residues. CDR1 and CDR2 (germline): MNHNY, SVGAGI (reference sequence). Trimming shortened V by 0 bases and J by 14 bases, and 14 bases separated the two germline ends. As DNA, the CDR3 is TGTGCCAGCAGTTACTCGCTGGAGGGCCCAAAGTTCTTC. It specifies CASSYSLEGPKFF.

CDR3 nucleotides: TGTGCCAGCAGCACGGGACTAGCGGGAACCGGGGAGCTGTTTTTT. Translation gives CASSTGLAGTGELFF. This chain links TRBV6-6 with TRBJ2-2; 13 positions agree with TRBD2. The CDR3 loop spans 15 amino acids. V was pared by 6 bases and J by 5 bases, with 3 bases of the junction left unmatched. CDR1 and CDR2 from the germline V gene are MNHNY and SVGAGI (reference sequence).

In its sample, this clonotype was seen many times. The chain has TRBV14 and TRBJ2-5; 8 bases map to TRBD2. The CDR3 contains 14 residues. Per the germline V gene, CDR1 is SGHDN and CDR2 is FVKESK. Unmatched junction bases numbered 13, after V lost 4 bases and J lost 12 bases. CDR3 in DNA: TGTGCCAGCAGCCGGGAGGGTGGCGGGACTAGGAAGTACTTC. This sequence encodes CASSREGGGTRKYF.

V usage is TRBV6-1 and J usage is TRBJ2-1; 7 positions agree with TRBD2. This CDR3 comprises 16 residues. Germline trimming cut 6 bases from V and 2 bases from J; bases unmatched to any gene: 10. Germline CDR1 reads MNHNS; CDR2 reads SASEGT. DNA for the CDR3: TGTGCCAGCAGACAGTTCGAGCGGGGTGCCTACAATGAGCAGTTCTTC. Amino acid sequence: CASRQFERGAYNEQFF.

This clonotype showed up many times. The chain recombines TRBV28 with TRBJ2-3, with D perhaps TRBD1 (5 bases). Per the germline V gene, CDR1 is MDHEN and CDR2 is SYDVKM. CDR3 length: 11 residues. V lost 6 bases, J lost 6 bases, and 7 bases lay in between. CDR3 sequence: CASRTVDTQYF. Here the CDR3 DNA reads TGTGCCAGCAGGACAGTGGATACGCAGTATTTT.

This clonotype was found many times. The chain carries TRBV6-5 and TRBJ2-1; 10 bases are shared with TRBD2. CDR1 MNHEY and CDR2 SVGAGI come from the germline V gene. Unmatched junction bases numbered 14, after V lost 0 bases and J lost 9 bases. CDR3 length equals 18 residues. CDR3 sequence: CASSYSVLASGRVREQFF. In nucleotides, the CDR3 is TGTGCCAGCAGTTACTCGGTTCTGGCTAGCGGGAGAGTTCGTGAGCAGTTCTTC.

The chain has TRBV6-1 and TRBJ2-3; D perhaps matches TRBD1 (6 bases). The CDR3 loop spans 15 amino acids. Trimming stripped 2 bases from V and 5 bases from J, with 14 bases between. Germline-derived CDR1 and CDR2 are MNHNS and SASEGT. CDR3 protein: CASSEMSRGGDTQYF. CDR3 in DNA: TGTGCCAGCAGTGAAATGAGCAGGGGTGGAGATACGCAGTATTTT.

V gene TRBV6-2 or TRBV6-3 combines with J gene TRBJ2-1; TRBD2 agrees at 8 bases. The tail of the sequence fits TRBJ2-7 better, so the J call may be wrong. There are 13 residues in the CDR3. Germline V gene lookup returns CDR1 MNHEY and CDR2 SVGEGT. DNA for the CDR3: TGTGCCAGCCTTATCGCGGGGGGACACGAGCAGTACTTC. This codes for CASLIAGGHEQYF.

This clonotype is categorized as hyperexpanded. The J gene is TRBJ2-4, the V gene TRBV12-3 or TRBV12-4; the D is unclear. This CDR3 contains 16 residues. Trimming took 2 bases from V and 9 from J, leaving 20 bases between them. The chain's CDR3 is CASSLSPLPQVGIQYF. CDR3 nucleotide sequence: TGTGCCAGCAGTTTATCTCCTCTTCCCCAAGTAGGCATTCAGTACTTC.

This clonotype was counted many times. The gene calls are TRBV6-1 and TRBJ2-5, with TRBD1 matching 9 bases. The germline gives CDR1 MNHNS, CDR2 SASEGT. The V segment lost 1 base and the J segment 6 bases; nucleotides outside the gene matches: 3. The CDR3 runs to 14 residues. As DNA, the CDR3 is TGTGCCAGCAGTGAAGGACAGGGGGTGAAGACCCAGTACTTC. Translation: CASSEGQGVKTQYF.